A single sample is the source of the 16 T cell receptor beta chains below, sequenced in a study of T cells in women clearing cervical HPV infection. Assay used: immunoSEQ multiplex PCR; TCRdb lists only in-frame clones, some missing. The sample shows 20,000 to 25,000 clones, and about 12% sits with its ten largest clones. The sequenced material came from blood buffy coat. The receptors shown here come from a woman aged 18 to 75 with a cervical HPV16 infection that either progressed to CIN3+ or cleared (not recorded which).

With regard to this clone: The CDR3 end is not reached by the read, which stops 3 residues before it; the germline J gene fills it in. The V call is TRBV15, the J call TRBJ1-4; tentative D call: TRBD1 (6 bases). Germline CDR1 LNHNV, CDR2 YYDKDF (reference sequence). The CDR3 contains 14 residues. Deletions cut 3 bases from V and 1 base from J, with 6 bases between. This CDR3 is CATSRDRTNEKLFF. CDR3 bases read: TGTGCCACCAGCAGGGACAGAACTAATGAAAAA. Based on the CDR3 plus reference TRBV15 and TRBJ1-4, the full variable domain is DAMVIQNPRYQVTQFGKPVTLSCSQTLNHNVMYWYQQKSSQAPKLLFHYYDKDFNNEADTPDNFQSRRPNTSFCFLDIRSPGLGDTAMYLCATSRDRTNEKLFFGSGTQLSVL.

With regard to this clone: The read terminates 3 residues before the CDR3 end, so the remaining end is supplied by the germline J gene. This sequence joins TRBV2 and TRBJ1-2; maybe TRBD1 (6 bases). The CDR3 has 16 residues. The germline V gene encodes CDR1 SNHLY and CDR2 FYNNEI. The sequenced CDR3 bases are TGTGCCAGCAGTGAAGCGCGCGGCGGGGGGGGCAATCTC. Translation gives CASSEARGGGGNL. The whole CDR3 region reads CASSEARGGGGNLYTF.

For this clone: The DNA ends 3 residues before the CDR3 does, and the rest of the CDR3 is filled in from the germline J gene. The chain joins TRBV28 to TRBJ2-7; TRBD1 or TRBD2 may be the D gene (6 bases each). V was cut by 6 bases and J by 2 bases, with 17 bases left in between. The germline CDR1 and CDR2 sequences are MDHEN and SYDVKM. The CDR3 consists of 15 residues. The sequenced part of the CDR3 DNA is TGTGCCAGCAGAAGTGTGGAGGGGGTTACCTACGAG. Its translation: CASRSVEGVTYE. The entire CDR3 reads CASRSVEGVTYEQYF.

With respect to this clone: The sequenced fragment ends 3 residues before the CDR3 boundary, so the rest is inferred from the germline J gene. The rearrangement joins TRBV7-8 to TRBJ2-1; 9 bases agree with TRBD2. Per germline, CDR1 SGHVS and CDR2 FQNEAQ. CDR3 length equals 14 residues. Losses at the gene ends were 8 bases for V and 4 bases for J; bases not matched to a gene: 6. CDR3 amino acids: CASARSGGYNEQFF. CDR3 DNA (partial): TGTGCCAGCGCCCGCAGCGGGGGGTACAATGAG.

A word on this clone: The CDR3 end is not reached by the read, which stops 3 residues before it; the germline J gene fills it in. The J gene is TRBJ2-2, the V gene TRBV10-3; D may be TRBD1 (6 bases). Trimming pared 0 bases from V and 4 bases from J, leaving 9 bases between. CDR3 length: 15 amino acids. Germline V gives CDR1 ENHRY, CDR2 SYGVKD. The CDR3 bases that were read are TGTGCCATCAGTGAGTCCGAGACAGGCACCGGGGAG. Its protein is CAISESETGTGE. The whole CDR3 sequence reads CAISESETGTGELFF.

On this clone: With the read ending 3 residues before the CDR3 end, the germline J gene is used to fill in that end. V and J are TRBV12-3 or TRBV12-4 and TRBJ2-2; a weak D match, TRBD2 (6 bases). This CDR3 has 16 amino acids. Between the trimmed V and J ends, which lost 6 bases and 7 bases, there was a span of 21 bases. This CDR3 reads CASRGTGTGFFGELFF. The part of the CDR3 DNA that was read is TGTGCCAGCAGGGGGACCGGGACTGGCTTTTTCGGGGAG.

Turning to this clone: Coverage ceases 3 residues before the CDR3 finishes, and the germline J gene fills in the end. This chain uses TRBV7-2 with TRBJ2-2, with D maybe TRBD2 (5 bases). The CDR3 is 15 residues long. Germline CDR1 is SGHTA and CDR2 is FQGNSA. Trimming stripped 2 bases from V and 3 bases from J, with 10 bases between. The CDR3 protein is CASSLYAGDTGELFF. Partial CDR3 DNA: TGTGCCAGCAGCTTATACGCGGGCGACACCGGGGAG.

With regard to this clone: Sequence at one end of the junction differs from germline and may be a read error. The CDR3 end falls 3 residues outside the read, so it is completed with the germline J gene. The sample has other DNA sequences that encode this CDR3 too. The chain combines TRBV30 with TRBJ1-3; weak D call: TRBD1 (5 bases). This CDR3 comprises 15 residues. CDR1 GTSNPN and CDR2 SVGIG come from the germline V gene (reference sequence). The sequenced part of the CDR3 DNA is TGTGCCTGGAGTGTTGGGGGGGTTAGGGGAAACACA. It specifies CAWSVGGVRGNT. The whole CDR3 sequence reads CAWSVGGVRGNTIYF.

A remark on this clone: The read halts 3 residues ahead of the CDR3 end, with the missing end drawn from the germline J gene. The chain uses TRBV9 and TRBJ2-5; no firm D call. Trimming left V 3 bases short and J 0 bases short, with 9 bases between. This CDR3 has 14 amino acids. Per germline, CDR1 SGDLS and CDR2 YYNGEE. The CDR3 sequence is CASSALPDQETQYF. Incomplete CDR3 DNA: TGTGCCAGCAGCGCGCTCCCGGACCAAGAGACC.

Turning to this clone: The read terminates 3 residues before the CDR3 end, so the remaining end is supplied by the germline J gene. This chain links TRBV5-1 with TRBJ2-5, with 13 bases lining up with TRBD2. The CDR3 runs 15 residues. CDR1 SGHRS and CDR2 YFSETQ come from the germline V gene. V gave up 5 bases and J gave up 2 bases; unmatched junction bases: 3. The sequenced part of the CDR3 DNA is TGCGCCAGCAGGCAACTAGCGGGGGGGCAAGAGACC. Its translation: CASRQLAGGQET. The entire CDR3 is CASRQLAGGQETQYF.

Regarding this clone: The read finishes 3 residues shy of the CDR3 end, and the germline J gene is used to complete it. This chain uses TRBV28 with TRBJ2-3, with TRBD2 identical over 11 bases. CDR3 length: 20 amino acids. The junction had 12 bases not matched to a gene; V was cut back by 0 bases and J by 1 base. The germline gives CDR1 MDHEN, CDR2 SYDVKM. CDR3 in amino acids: CASSLWGLAARGRGTDTQYF. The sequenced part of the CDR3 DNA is TGTGCCAGCAGTTTATGGGGACTAGCGGCGAGAGGCCGTGGCACAGATACG.

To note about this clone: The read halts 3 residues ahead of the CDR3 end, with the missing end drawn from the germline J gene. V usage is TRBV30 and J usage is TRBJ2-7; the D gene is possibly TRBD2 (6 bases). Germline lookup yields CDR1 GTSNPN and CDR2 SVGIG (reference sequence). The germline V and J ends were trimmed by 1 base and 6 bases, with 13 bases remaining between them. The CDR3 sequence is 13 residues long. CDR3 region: CAWSDGTSGEQYF. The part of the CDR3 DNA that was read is TGTGCCTGGAGTGATGGGACTTCGGGCGAG.

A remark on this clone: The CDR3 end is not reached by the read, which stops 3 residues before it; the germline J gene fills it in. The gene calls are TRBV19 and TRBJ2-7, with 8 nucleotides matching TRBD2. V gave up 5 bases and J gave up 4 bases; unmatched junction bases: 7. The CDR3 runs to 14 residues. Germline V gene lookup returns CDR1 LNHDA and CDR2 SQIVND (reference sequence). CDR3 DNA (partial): TGTGCCAGTAGTGTTAGCGGGAAGGGGTACGAG. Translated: CASSVSGKGYE. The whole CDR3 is CASSVSGKGYEQYF.

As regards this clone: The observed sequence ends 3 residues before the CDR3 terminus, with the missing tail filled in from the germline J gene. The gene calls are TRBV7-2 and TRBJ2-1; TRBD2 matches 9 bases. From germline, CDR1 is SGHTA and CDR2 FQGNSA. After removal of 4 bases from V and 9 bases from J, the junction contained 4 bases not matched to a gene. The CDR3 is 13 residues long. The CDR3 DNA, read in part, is TGTGCCAGCAGCTCAAATAGCGGGGGTGAG. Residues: CASSSNSGGE. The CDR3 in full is CASSSNSGGEQFF.

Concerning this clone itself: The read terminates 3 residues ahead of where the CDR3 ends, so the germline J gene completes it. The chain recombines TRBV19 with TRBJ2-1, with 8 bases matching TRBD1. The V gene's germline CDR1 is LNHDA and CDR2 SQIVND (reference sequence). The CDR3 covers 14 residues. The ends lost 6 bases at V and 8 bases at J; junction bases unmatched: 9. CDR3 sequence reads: CASSDRGPGDEQFF. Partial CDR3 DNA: TGTGCCAGTAGCGACAGGGGCCCGGGGGATGAG. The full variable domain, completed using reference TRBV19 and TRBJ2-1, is DGGITQSPKYLFRKEGQNVTLSCEQNLNHDAMYWYRQDPGQGLRLIYYSQIVNDFQKGDIAEGYSVSREKKESFPLTVTSAQKNPTAFYLCASSDRGPGDEQFFGPGTRLTVL.

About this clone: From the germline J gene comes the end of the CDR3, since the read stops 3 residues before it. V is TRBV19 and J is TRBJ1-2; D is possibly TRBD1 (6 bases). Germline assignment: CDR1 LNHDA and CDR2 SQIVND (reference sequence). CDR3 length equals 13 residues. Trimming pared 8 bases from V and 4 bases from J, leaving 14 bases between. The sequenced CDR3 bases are TGTGCCAGTCGGACAGCTACCTCCTATGGC. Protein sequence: CASRTATSYG. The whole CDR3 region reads CASRTATSYGYTF. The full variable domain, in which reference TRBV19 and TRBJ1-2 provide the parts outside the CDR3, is DGGITQSPKYLFRKEGQNVTLSCEQNLNHDAMYWYRQDPGQGLRLIYYSQIVNDFQKGDIAEGYSVSREKKESFPLTVTSAQKNPTAFYLCASRTATSYGYTFGSGTRLTVV.